Shown below are 8 T cell receptor beta chains from a single sample sequenced in a study of human T cells and chemical hapten exposure. TCRdb reanalysed the RACE reads using MiXCR and keeps one entry per CDR3 protein. The profile covers around 130,000 distinct CDR3 sequences, with 10% to 15% appearing a single time and about 1.3% taken by the ten largest. Time point in this sample: patch test 2, 6 weeks after DPC sensitization. Treatment denoted: therapeutic diphenylcyclopropenone sensitization with weekly scalp DPC. The sequences come from whole blood, collected in connection with sensitization to the hapten diphenylcyclopropenone (DPC). The receptor set was obtained from a woman aged 50 to 60 with alopecia areata. Some clones in this sample may be carry-over from other donors' samples.

Only a few counts were recorded for this clonotype. The chain carries TRBV4-1 and TRBJ2-2; possible D gene TRBD2, 6 bases. CDR1 and CDR2 (germline): MGHRA, YSYEKL. The CDR3 runs to 14 residues. V lost 4 bases and J lost 2, with 8 bases in between. CDR3 bases: TGCGCCAGCAGCCGGGCGGGAAACACCGGGGAGCTGTTTTTT. Amino acid sequence: CASSRAGNTGELFF.

This clonotype was recorded many times. The chain couples TRBV7-2 to TRBJ2-7; 9 bases line up with TRBD1. The CDR3 sequence is 14 residues long. Germline values: CDR1 SGHTA, CDR2 FQGNSA. V shed 5 bases and J 6 bases; nucleotides not matched to a gene: 8. Here the CDR3 DNA reads TGTGCCAGCAGCCGACGGACAGGGGTGGCCGAGCAGTACTTC. It yields the protein CASSRRTGVAEQYF.

J is TRBJ1-3 and V is TRBV30; D is unresolved. Trimming pared 5 bases from V and 0 bases from J, leaving 8 bases between. Germline V gene lookup returns CDR1 GTSNPN and CDR2 SVGIG (reference sequence). This CDR3 region has 13 residues. As DNA, the CDR3 is TGTGCCTGGGACGGACGCTCTGGAAACACCATATATTTT. This encodes CAWDGRSGNTIYF.

The chain joins TRBV11-2 to TRBJ1-1; 8 bases agree with TRBD1. Trimming took 4 bases from V and 5 from J; bases not matched to a gene: 9. This CDR3 has 15 residues. CDR1 is SGHAT and CDR2 is FQNNGV in the germline V gene. The CDR3 nucleotides are TGTGCCAGCAGCTCCGACAGGGGTTCGGGGACTGAAGCTTTCTTT. Encoded protein: CASSSDRGSGTEAFF.

The genes are TRBV6-5 and TRBJ2-6, with no clear D. Germline lookup yields CDR1 MNHEY and CDR2 SVGAGI. The CDR3 contains 16 residues. Trimming pared 2 bases from V and 0 bases from J, leaving 8 bases between. CDR3 sequence reads: CASSYSRNSGANVLTF. The CDR3 DNA is TGTGCCAGCAGTTACAGTCGGAACTCTGGGGCCAACGTCCTGACTTTC.

This clonotype was counted between two and nine times. The rearrangement uses TRBV25-1 and TRBJ2-2, with TRBD2 matching 10 bases. CDR1 MGHDK and CDR2 SYGVNS come from the germline V gene. The trim removed 2 bases at V and 6 bases at J, leaving 3 bases unmatched. The CDR3 length is 15 residues. The CDR3 here is CASSELAGVAGELFF. CDR3 in DNA: TGTGCCAGCAGTGAACTAGCGGGAGTCGCCGGGGAGCTGTTTTTT.

This clonotype was found a few times. This chain uses TRBV13 with TRBJ2-7; 8 nucleotides match TRBD2. The V gene's germline CDR1 is PRHDT and CDR2 FYEKMQ (reference sequence). This CDR3 spans 16 amino acids. The junction had 7 bases not matched to a gene; V was cut back by 1 base and J by 2 bases. The CDR3, as DNA: TGTGCCAGCAGCTTAGACCGCGGGAGGACTCCCTACGAGCAGTACTTC. This sequence encodes CASSLDRGRTPYEQYF.

This clonotype came up a few times. This chain links TRBV30 with TRBJ2-7; 9 nucleotides align to TRBD1. V lost 5 bases and J lost 1; bases outside the gene matches: 9. The CDR3 runs 15 residues. Germline CDR1 and CDR2: GTSNPN and SVGIG (reference sequence). The CDR3 region is CAWGPRDRVSYEQYF. The CDR3 coding sequence is TGTGCCTGGGGCCCTCGGGACAGGGTTTCCTACGAGCAGTACTTC.